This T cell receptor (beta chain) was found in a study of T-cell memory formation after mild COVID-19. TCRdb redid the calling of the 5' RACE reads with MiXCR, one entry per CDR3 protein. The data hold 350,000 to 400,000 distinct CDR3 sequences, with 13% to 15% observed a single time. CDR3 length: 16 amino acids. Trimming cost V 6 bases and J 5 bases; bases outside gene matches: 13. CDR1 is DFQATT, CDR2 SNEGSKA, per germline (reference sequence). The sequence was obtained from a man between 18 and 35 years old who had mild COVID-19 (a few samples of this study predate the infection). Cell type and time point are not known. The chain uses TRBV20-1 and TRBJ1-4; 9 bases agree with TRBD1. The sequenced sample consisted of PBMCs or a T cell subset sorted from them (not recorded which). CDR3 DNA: TGCAGTGCCCTTCAGCAGCGAGGGACAGGGAATGAAAAACTGTTTTTT. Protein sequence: CSALQQRGTGNEKLFF.